The source of this T cell receptor beta chain is a study of beta chain features in type 1 diabetes. Study-level findings and limits: A closer apparent resemblance between naive, central memory and Treg TCRB repertoires was seen in patients than in healthy donors.

Trimming shortened V by 2 bases and J by 1 base, and 11 bases separated the two germline ends. The CDR3 is 15 residues long. Per germline, CDR1 SGHTA and CDR2 FQGNSA. To note about this clone: Its target is unknown.

The sequenced template was cDNA made from the entire isolated RNA. Libraries were prepared by immunoSEQ multiplex PCR; TCRdb keeps only in-frame clonotypes and omits some of them. The sample holds some 300,000 clones, 7.5% to 9.5% seen once. Sorting that relied on CD45RO/CCR7/CD25/CD127/CD95/CD27 yielded CD4+ naive, central memory, regulatory and stem cell-like memory cells. Specimen: central memory CD4+ T cells from blood. The TCR sequence derives from a woman aged 18-35 years in good health. This sequence joins TRBV7-2 and TRBJ1-1; D remains unclear. Here the CDR3 DNA reads TGTGCCAGCAGCTTATTGGGCGGCGGGAACACTGAAGCTTTCTTT. As protein: CASSLLGGGNTEAFF. Together with reference TRBV7-2 and TRBJ1-1, the CDR3 gives the full variable domain: GAGVSQSPSNKVTEKGKDVELRCDPISGHTALYWYRQSLGQGLEFLIYFQGNSAPDKSGLPSDRFSAERTGGSVSTLTIQRTQQEDSAVYLCASSLLGGGNTEAFFGQGTRLTVV.